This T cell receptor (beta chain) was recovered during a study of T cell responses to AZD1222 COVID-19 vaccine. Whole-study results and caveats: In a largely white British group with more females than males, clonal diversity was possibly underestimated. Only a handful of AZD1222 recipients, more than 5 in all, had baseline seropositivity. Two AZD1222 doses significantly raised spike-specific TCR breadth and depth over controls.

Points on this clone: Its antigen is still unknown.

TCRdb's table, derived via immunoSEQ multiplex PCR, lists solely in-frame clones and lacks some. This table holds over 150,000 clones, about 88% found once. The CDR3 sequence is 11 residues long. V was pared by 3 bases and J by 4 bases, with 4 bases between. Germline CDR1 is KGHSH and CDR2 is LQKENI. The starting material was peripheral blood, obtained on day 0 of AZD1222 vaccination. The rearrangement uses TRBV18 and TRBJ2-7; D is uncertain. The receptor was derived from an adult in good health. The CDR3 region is CASSPGYEQYF. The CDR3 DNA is TGTGCCAGCTCACCGGGTTACGAGCAGTACTTC.